This is a list of T cell receptor beta chains from one sample in a study of cytomegalovirus exposure and HLA in healthy donors. The table came from immunoSEQ multiplex PCR; TCRdb's copy has only in-frame clones and leaves some out. Its table lists tens of thousands of clones. The specimen sequenced was PBMCs. Source of these receptors: a man over 45 in good health and CMV-seropositive. Each CDR3 is given with its conserved first and last residue. The D gene is left open where the match is weak.

V	J	D	DNA	CDR3
TRBV19	TRBJ1-1	-	TGTGCCAGTAGTACCATTTATGGCCCAGTGAACACTGAAGCTTTCTTT	CASSTIYGPVNTEAFF
TRBV7-9	TRBJ2-7	-	TGTGCCAGCGGCGGCCGACTAACCTACGAGCAGTACTTC	CASGGRLTYEQYF
TRBV29-1	TRBJ2-5	-	TGCAGCGTTGACCGGCTGGAGGAGGGGACCCAGTACTTC	CSVDRLEEGTQYF
TRBV18	TRBJ2-2	TRBD1	TGTGCCAGCACCAGACCAGGGGGCACCGGGGAGCTGTTTTTT	CASTRPGGTGELFF
TRBV28	TRBJ2-7	TRBD2	TGTGCCAGCAATATAGCGGGTGCCTCCTACGAGCAGTACTTC	CASNIAGASYEQYF
TRBV28	TRBJ1-2	-	TGTGCCAGCAGTTTATCAGGGCGAGGCTACACCTTC	CASSLSGRGYTF
TRBV7-2	TRBJ1-3	-	TGTGCCAGCAGCTTAACCCCCCCCAACACCTTTGGAAACACCATATATTTT	CASSLTPPNTFGNTIYF
TRBV23-1	TRBJ1-2	-	TGCGCCAGCGCTTACTTGGGCCGAGGCTACACCTTC	CASAYLGRGYTF
TRBV4-3	TRBJ1-5	-	TGCGCCAGCAGCCAAGATTGGGGGGGCGCGTATAGCAATCAGCCCCAGCATTTT	CASSQDWGGAYSNQPQHF
TRBV27	TRBJ2-7	TRBD2	TGTGCCAGCAGTCCGGGACTAGCGGTCTACGAGCAGTACTTC	CASSPGLAVYEQYF
TRBV5-1	TRBJ1-2	TRBD1	TGCGCCAGCAGCTTGGGACGGACAGGGCAAGTATACACCTTC	CASSLGRTGQVYTF
TRBV2	TRBJ1-2	-	TGTGCCAGCAGCCACACAGGGAATGGCTACACCTTC	CASSHTGNGYTF